These 27 T cell receptor beta chains were sequenced from one sample in a study of blood T cell repertoires in COVID-19. The data were produced by immunoSEQ multiplex PCR, yet TCRdb's version contains in-frame clones alone and is incomplete. This sample carries fewer than 200,000 clones, 81% of them seen once, and the ten largest clones take 10% to 15%. The source material was peripheral blood. The receptors come from a woman of 80 years or more with COVID-19, enrolled during active disease.

V is TRBV7-9 and J is TRBJ2-3; 10 bases agree with TRBD1. J lost 5 bases, V lost 6 bases, and 11 bases had no gene match. The length of the CDR3 is 16 residues. Germline assignment: CDR1 SEHNR and CDR2 FQNEAQ (reference sequence). The CDR3 DNA reads TGTGCCAGCAGTCGACGACAGGGGGCTTGGATAGATACGCAGTATTTT. Protein product: CASSRRQGAWIDTQYF.

This chain links TRBV5-4 with TRBJ2-7, with TRBD1 matching 9 bases. With 4 bases clipped from V and 0 bases from J, the junction kept 8 bases outside the gene matches. This CDR3 has 16 amino acids. CDR1 and CDR2 from the germline V gene are SGHNT and YYREEE (reference sequence). The CDR3 DNA is TGTGCCAGCAGCCCATCCGGGACAGGGAGCTCCTACGAGCAGTACTTC. Translating gives CASSPSGTGSSYEQYF.

Concerning this clone itself: A clone one base away is much larger, so this may be a read error. The chain is built from TRBV2 and TRBJ2-5; 10 bases align to TRBD2. From germline, CDR1 is SNHLY and CDR2 FYNNEI. The CDR3 has 18 amino acids. The CDR3 DNA reads TGTGCCAGCAGTGAGGGGCGACCACTAGCGGGAAGTCAGGAGATCCAGTACTTC. Its translation is CASSEGRPLAGSQEIQYF.

The chain employs TRBV18 and TRBJ2-7; 7 bases align to TRBD1. There are 15 residues in the CDR3. J was trimmed by 0 bases and V by 3 bases; bases with no gene match: 5. Germline CDR1 and CDR2: KGHSH and LQKENI. CDR3 residues: CASSPTRDSSYEQYF. The CDR3 DNA sequence: TGTGCCAGCTCACCGACCCGGGACAGCTCCTACGAGCAGTACTTC.

The chain recombines TRBV5-5 with TRBJ1-1, with D unclear. The CDR3 length is 15 residues. V was trimmed by 4 bases and J by 7 bases, leaving 20 bases between them. Germline values: CDR1 SGHKS, CDR2 YYEKEE (reference sequence). The DNA of the CDR3 is TGTGCCAGCAGCATTCTGCGAGGAGGGAGGATTGAAGCTTTCTTT. Translation: CASSILRGGRIEAFF.

The gene calls are TRBV4-3 and TRBJ1-2, with D possibly being TRBD1 (6 bases). This CDR3 has 16 residues. Trimming took 0 bases from V and 1 from J, leaving 12 bases between them. Germline loops: CDR1 LGHNA, CDR2 YSLEER. CDR3 coding DNA: TGCGCCAGCAGCCAAGATAACGCAGGGGATAACTATGGCTACACCTTC. Translated, it gives CASSQDNAGDNYGYTF.

The rearrangement uses TRBV6-1 and TRBJ2-7; the D gene is possibly TRBD1 (6 bases). V was clipped by 3 bases and J by 0 bases, with 15 bases between them. Germline V gives CDR1 MNHNS, CDR2 SASEGT. The CDR3 runs to 16 residues. The CDR3 protein is CASSDRGQTNSYEQYF. The CDR3 DNA reads TGTGCCAGCAGTGACCGTGGACAGACAAACTCCTACGAGCAGTACTTC.

J is TRBJ2-4 and V is TRBV5-7; 9 bases match TRBD1. TRBV5-7 is known as an ORF, though its function is uncertain. Trimming cost V 4 bases and J 6 bases; bases outside gene matches: 11. This CDR3 has 16 amino acids. CDR3 in amino acids: CASSPRDRVLGNIQYF. CDR3 bases: TGTGCCAGCAGCCCCCGGGACAGGGTCCTCGGAAACATTCAGTACTTC.

The chain is built from TRBV4-2 and TRBJ2-3; 8 bases match TRBD2. CDR3 size: 16 residues. J gave up 3 bases and V 3 bases, and 8 bases lay outside the gene matches. Germline lookup yields CDR1 LGHNA and CDR2 YNFKEQ. CDR3 sequence: CASSQPGGLRTDTQYF. The CDR3 coding sequence is TGTGCCAGCAGCCAGCCGGGGGGGCTAAGGACAGATACGCAGTATTTT.

This clone was recorded a few times. This sequence joins TRBV5-1 and TRBJ2-7; 8 bases map to TRBD1. Germline CDR1 reads SGHRS; CDR2 reads YFSETQ. The CDR3 runs to 13 residues. With V trimmed by 2 bases and J by 6 bases, 4 bases remained unmatched. The CDR3 region is CASSFRGLGEQYF. DNA of the CDR3: TGCGCCAGCAGCTTCAGGGGGCTCGGCGAGCAGTACTTC.

The chain joins TRBV9 to TRBJ1-4; 7 positions match TRBD1. Germline values: CDR1 SGDLS, CDR2 YYNGEE. CDR3 length equals 16 residues. The V segment lost 4 bases and the J segment 8 bases; nucleotides outside the gene matches: 14. CDR3 in DNA: TGTGCCAGCAGCAAATCCCCAGGGGGATCGGGAGAAAAACTGTTTTTT. This encodes CASSKSPGGSGEKLFF.

The chain is built from TRBV7-6 and TRBJ2-2, with a tentative D call TRBD2 (6 bases). CDR1 SGHVS and CDR2 FNYEAQ come from the germline V gene. CDR3 size: 16 residues. V was pared by 4 bases and J by 8 bases, with 20 bases between. CDR3 nucleotides: TGTGCCAGCAGCTCATCGGGAGAGCTAACACCGGGGGAGCTGTTTTTT. Translated, it gives CASSSSGELTPGELFF.

The J gene is TRBJ2-3, the V gene TRBV7-2; tentatively, D is TRBD2 (6 bases). The CDR3 covers 14 residues. V gave up 7 bases and J gave up 5 bases, with 16 bases separating them. Germline V gene sequence: CDR1 SGHTA, CDR2 FQGNSA. The CDR3 DNA reads as TGTGCCAGCAAGCTTGGGGAGGAGGTAGATACGCAGTATTTT. It translates to CASKLGEEVDTQYF. Drawing the rest from reference TRBV7-2 and TRBJ2-3, the complete variable domain is GAGVSQSPSNKVTEKGKDVELRCDPISGHTALYWYRQSLGQGLEFLIYFQGNSAPDKSGLPSDRFSAERTGGSVSTLTIQRTQQEDSAVYLCASKLGEEVDTQYFGPGTRLTVL.

The V and J genes are TRBV6-5 and TRBJ1-1, with a tentative D call TRBD1 (5 bases). V dropped 0 bases and J dropped 6 bases, with 11 bases sitting between them. The germline V gene encodes CDR1 MNHEY and CDR2 SVGAGI. This CDR3 has 14 amino acids. Here the CDR3 DNA reads TGTGCCAGCAGTTACTCGTTCAGGGAGGCTGAAGCTTTCTTT. Protein product: CASSYSFREAEAFF.

This clone has only a few counts. The chain couples TRBV7-9 to TRBJ2-7; no firm D call. The CDR3 runs to 13 residues. V was pared by 4 bases and J by 5 bases, with 12 bases between. Germline V CDR1 and CDR2: SEHNR, FQNEAQ (reference sequence). CDR3 residues: CASSSLIEDEQYF. The CDR3 coding sequence is TGTGCCAGCAGCTCACTTATAGAGGACGAGCAGTACTTC.

The J gene is TRBJ2-7, the V gene TRBV21-1; TRBD2 reflects the table's D call only, with no check against the DNA. TRBV21-1 is listed as a pseudogene. This CDR3 region has 17 residues. CDR3 DNA sequence: TGTGCCAGCAGCAAAAAAACCCTGCGGGGGAATCGTTGGGAGCAGTACTTC. It specifies CASSKKTLRGNRWEQYF.

This chain uses TRBV5-1 with TRBJ2-1; 9 bases map to TRBD1. The CDR3 has 18 residues. In germline, CDR1 is SGHRS, CDR2 YFSETQ. After removal of 3 bases from V and 0 bases from J, the junction contained 10 bases not matched to a gene. The DNA of the CDR3 is TGCGCCAGCAGCTGGAGGACAGGGGCCCGAAGCTCCTACAATGAGCAGTTCTTC. This codes for CASSWRTGARSSYNEQFF.

This clone has ten or more counts. CDR3: CASSKGGGVVPDTQYF. CDR3 coding DNA: TGTGCCAGCAGCAAAGGTGGCGGGGTCGTCCCAGATACGCAGTATTTT. The chain has TRBV21-1 and TRBJ2-3; the table names TRBD2, a call not compared with the DNA. TRBV21-1 is a pseudogene segment. CDR3 length equals 16 residues.

Here the CDR3 DNA reads TGTGCCAGCTCACCGGAGGGAGCGGGGGCCGCCTACGAGCAGTACTTC. Protein sequence: CASSPEGAGAAYEQYF. The chain is built from TRBV18 and TRBJ2-7; 8 bases line up with TRBD2. This CDR3 is built from 16 residues. Germline values: CDR1 KGHSH, CDR2 LQKENI. V lost 3 bases and J lost 2; bases outside the gene matches: 9.

This clone was counted a single time. The chain uses TRBV2 and TRBJ1-5; possible D gene TRBD1, 6 bases. The CDR3 is made up of 18 amino acids. CDR1 and CDR2 from the germline V gene are SNHLY and FYNNEI. Trimming cost V 1 base and J 1 base, with 17 bases left between them. CDR3: CASSEDFGAGQSNQPQHF. In nucleotides, the CDR3 is TGTGCCAGCAGTGAAGATTTCGGGGCTGGACAGAGCAATCAGCCCCAGCATTTT.

J is TRBJ2-1 and V is TRBV4-2; 7 bases agree with TRBD2. The germline V gene encodes CDR1 LGHNA and CDR2 YNFKEQ. Trimming at V came to 0 bases and at J to 4 bases, leaving 12 bases not matched to a gene. This CDR3 spans 18 amino acids. In DNA form, the CDR3 reads TGTGCCAGCAGCCAAGATCTCCAGCGGGTGGGAGGGTACAATGAGCAGTTCTTC. Translated, it gives CASSQDLQRVGGYNEQFF.

The chain is built from TRBV27 and TRBJ1-6; D call uncertain. CDR3 length equals 14 residues. Trimming took 7 bases from V and 0 from J, leaving 7 bases between them. Germline-derived CDR1 and CDR2 are MNHEY and SMNVEV (reference sequence). The CDR3 spells CASMASSYNSPLHF. The CDR3 region has the DNA TGTGCCAGCATGGCTAGCTCCTATAATTCACCCCTCCACTTT.

This clone was seen only a few times. The chain carries TRBV4-3 and TRBJ1-6; D remains ambiguous. Per the germline V gene, CDR1 is LGHNA and CDR2 is YSLEER. The V gene lost 6 bases and the J gene lost 7 bases, with 10 bases spanning the gap. This CDR3 region has 13 residues. CDR3 sequence (DNA): TGCGCCAGCAGTGAGAGCGTGAATTCACCCCTCCACTTT. This translates into CASSESVNSPLHF.

J is TRBJ2-7 and V is TRBV4-2, with 7 bases identical to TRBD2. The V segment lost 2 bases and the J segment 0 bases; nucleotides outside the gene matches: 10. The CDR3 covers 17 residues. Germline CDR1 is LGHNA and CDR2 is YNFKEQ. The DNA for the CDR3 is TGTGCCAGCAGCCAAAGGCCCTCTAGCGGCAGCTCCTACGAGCAGTACTTC. Its protein is CASSQRPSSGSSYEQYF.

This clone occurred a few times. The chain is built from TRBV4-1 and TRBJ2-5, with unresolved D. The CDR3 is 14 residues long. The germline gives CDR1 MGHRA, CDR2 YSYEKL. Trimming pared 0 bases from V and 5 bases from J, leaving 10 bases between. The DNA of the CDR3 is TGCGCCAGCAGCCAAGAAGGTAGCTCGGAGACCCAGTACTTC. This translates into CASSQEGSSETQYF.

The chain combines TRBV19 with TRBJ2-7; TRBD1 aligns across 9 bases. Per the germline V gene, CDR1 is LNHDA and CDR2 is SQIVND (reference sequence). The CDR3 covers 15 residues. Trimming took 5 bases from V and 4 from J; bases not matched to a gene: 9. The CDR3: CASSPLGDREYEQYF. As DNA, the CDR3 is TGTGCCAGTAGTCCGCTGGGGGACAGGGAGTACGAGCAGTACTTC.

Remarks on this clone: The sample contains more than one DNA sequence encoding this CDR3. The chain carries TRBV24-1 and TRBJ2-3; no reliable D call. Deletions cut 5 bases from V and 5 bases from J, with 10 bases between. The CDR3 is 13 residues long. CDR1 and CDR2 from the germline V gene are KGHDR and SFDVKD. CDR3 DNA sequence: TGTGCCACCAGTGCCCGAGGTTTAGATACGCAGTATTTT. Protein product: CATSARGLDTQYF.